The 14 T cell receptor beta chains in this list originate from one sample, sequenced in a study of blood T cell repertoires in COVID-19. Some clones are missing from TCRdb's copy, which holds only in-frame ones; the method was immunoSEQ multiplex PCR. The table has about 410,000 clones, 89% seen once; the top ten hold 1.5% to 1.9%. Sequenced: peripheral blood. The receptors come from a woman between 40 and 55 years old with COVID-19, enrolled during active disease.

This chain connects TRBV3-1 (or the pseudogene TRBV3-2) to TRBJ1-5; maybe TRBD1 (6 bases). Germline CDR1 LGHDT, CDR2 YNNKEL (reference sequence). CDR3 length: 15 amino acids. V shed 6 bases and J shed 0 bases, with 12 bases lying between them. CDR3 region: CASSPGTSSNQPQHF. CDR3 nucleotides: TGTGCCAGCAGTCCCGGGACATCTAGCAATCAGCCCCAGCATTTT.

V gene TRBV27 combines with J gene TRBJ1-5, with 9 nucleotides matching TRBD1. CDR3 size: 14 residues. The junction had 7 bases not matched to a gene; V was cut back by 6 bases and J by 7 bases. Looked up from germline, CDR1 is MNHEY and CDR2 is SMNVEV (reference sequence). The CDR3 is CASSWTGAGQPQHF. DNA for the CDR3: TGTGCCAGCAGCTGGACAGGGGCGGGGCAGCCCCAGCATTTT.

This rearrangement joins TRBV3-1 (or the pseudogene TRBV3-2) to TRBJ1-1; TRBD1 is a possible D gene (6 bases). Per the germline V gene, CDR1 is LGHDT and CDR2 is YNNKEL (reference sequence). The germline V and J ends were trimmed by 4 bases and 4 bases, with 16 bases remaining between them. The CDR3 covers 15 residues. The CDR3 DNA reads TGTGCCAGCAGCCCTTCTCGGGGGGCCGGCACTGAAGCTTTCTTT. Translation gives CASSPSRGAGTEAFF.

This chain uses TRBV6-5 with TRBJ2-1; weak D call: TRBD2 (6 bases). The germline V gene encodes CDR1 MNHEY and CDR2 SVGAGI. The CDR3 has 15 amino acids. Between the trimmed V and J ends, which lost 2 bases and 5 bases, there was a span of 13 bases. CDR3 coding DNA: TGTGCCAGCAGTTACGAGGGCGGGACCCACAATGAGCAGTTCTTC. Protein: CASSYEGGTHNEQFF.

Written as DNA, the CDR3 is TGTGCCACCAGCACCTTTGGGGGGGACAGGGGCAATCAGCCCCAGCATTTT. This codes for CATSTFGGDRGNQPQHF. The chain has TRBV15 and TRBJ1-5; 9 nucleotides line up with TRBD1. With 4 bases clipped from V and 2 bases from J, the junction kept 9 bases outside the gene matches. Per the germline V gene, CDR1 is LNHNV and CDR2 is YYDKDF (reference sequence). The CDR3 loop spans 17 amino acids.

The chain joins TRBV4-1 to TRBJ2-3; perhaps TRBD1 as D (5 bases). CDR3 size: 15 residues. Germline loops: CDR1 MGHRA, CDR2 YSYEKL. Deletions cut 4 bases from V and 2 bases from J, with 13 bases between. Here the CDR3 reads CASSRRQYFTDTQYF. The DNA for the CDR3 is TGCGCCAGCAGCCGGCGACAGTACTTCACAGATACGCAGTATTTT.

This sequence joins TRBV5-4 and TRBJ1-5; 12 bases map to TRBD1. CDR3 size: 16 residues. Trimming at V came to 0 bases and at J to 9 bases, leaving 7 bases not matched to a gene. Germline values: CDR1 SGHNT, CDR2 YYREEE (reference sequence). CDR3 DNA: TGTGCCAGCAGCTTGGGGGGGACAGGGGGCAGAGGGCCCCAGCATTTT. Protein: CASSLGGTGGRGPQHF.

V usage is TRBV12-3 or TRBV12-4 and J usage is TRBJ1-1; tentatively, D is TRBD1 (5 bases). The CDR3 runs 13 residues. V was trimmed by 7 bases and J by 3 bases, leaving 12 bases between them. CDR3 DNA sequence: TGTGCCAGCACAACCCAGGGTGACACTGAAGCTTTCTTT. Its translation: CASTTQGDTEAFF.

The chain uses TRBV27 and TRBJ1-5; D remains unclear. This CDR3 is built from 16 residues. The V end was cut by 3 bases, the J end by 4 bases, with 16 bases between. Germline CDR1 reads MNHEY; CDR2 reads SMNVEV (reference sequence). For the CDR3, the DNA is TGTGCCAGCAGTTTGACTCGAGGGTCGGGAAATCAGCCCCAGCATTTT. This sequence encodes CASSLTRGSGNQPQHF.

The rearrangement uses TRBV19 and TRBJ2-5; unclear D gene. V gave up 5 bases and J gave up 6 bases, with 16 bases separating them. Germline V CDR1 and CDR2: LNHDA, SQIVND (reference sequence). The CDR3 spans 14 residues. This CDR3 is CASSPQPATKTQYF. In DNA form, the CDR3 reads TGTGCCAGTAGTCCACAACCTGCCACGAAGACCCAGTACTTC.

The chain is built from TRBV25-1 and TRBJ1-2; 7 nucleotides line up with TRBD1. This CDR3 spans 16 amino acids. J gave up 3 bases and V 3 bases, and 10 bases lay outside the gene matches. CDR1 and CDR2 (germline): MGHDK, SYGVNS. In DNA form, the CDR3 reads TGTGCCAGCAGTGACCCTCGACAGGGACGCGACTATGGCTACACCTTC. Amino acids: CASSDPRQGRDYGYTF.

The table lists this clone with a few counts. J is TRBJ2-7 and V is TRBV27; TRBD1 matches 7 bases. There are 13 residues in the CDR3. Trimming took 8 bases from V and 5 from J; bases not matched to a gene: 9. Germline CDR1 reads MNHEY; CDR2 reads SMNVEV (reference sequence). The CDR3 region has the DNA TGTGCCAGCGCCCCCCAAGGGGGCCACGAGCAGTACTTC. Translation gives CASAPQGGHEQYF.

The V call is TRBV5-1, the J call TRBJ2-7, with D possibly being TRBD1 (5 bases). V lost 5 bases, J lost 6 bases, and 18 bases lay in between. The length of the CDR3 is 14 residues. Germline V lookup: CDR1 SGHRS, CDR2 YFSETQ. In nucleotides, the CDR3 is TGCGCCAGCAGAGGGTCGACCAGGGCTCGCGAGCAGTACTTC. Its translation is CASRGSTRAREQYF.

The chain is built from TRBV6-2 or TRBV6-3 and TRBJ1-6; D may be TRBD1 (6 bases). V was trimmed by 4 bases and J by 0 bases, leaving 13 bases between them. CDR1 and CDR2 (germline): MNHEY, SVGEGT. CDR3 length: 17 amino acids. The CDR3 sequence: CASSFSTGSSYNSPLHF. DNA of the CDR3: TGTGCCAGCAGTTTCAGCACAGGGAGCTCCTATAATTCACCCCTCCACTTT.